This T cell receptor beta chain was captured by sequencing in a study of blood T cell repertoires in COVID-19. Study-wide context: The analysed material was cDNA or gDNA that came from T cells, B-cell-depleted T cells, or PBMCs.

Losses at the gene ends were 3 bases for V and 7 bases for J; bases not matched to a gene: 9. Germline-derived CDR1 and CDR2 are GTSNPN and SVGIG (reference sequence). The CDR3 runs to 15 residues. Sequencing was performed with immunoSEQ multiplex PCR; in TCRdb, only in-frame clones are kept and a portion is missing. Of more than 150,000 clones listed, about 88% are singletons. The sequenced material came from PBMCs or T cells enriched from blood (not recorded which). The rearrangement uses TRBV30 and TRBJ2-1, with 10 bases identical to TRBD1. The receptor comes from a woman between 45 and 60 years old who had recovered from COVID-19. The CDR3 DNA sequence: TGTGCCTGGAGCACCGGGACAGGGGCTAGTAATGAGCAGTTCTTC. Translated: CAWSTGTGASNEQFF. Filled out from reference TRBV30 and TRBJ2-1, the complete variable domain reads SQTIHQWPATLVQPVGSPLSLECTVEGTSNPNLYWYRQAAGRGLQLLFYSVGIGQISSEVPQNLSASRPQDRQFILSSKKLLLSDSGFYLCAWSTGTGASNEQFFGPGTRLTVL.